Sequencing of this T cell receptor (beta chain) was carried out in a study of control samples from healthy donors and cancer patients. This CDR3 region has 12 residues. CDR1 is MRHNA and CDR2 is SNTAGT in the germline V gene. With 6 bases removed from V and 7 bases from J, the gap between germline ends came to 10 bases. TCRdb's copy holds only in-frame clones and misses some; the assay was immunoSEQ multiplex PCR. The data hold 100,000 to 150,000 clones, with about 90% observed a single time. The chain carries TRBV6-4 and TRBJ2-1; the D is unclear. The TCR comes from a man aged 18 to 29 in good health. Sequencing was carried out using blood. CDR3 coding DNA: TGTGCCAGCAGAAGCCAAACTAATGAGCAGTTCTTC. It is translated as CASRSQTNEQFF.